This T cell receptor (beta chain) was sequenced in a study of T cells in Graves' hyperthyroidism and ophthalmopathy. Patients showing uncontrolled infection, other autoimmune disease, pregnancy or lactation were ineligible. TCR beta CDR3 regions were amplified from RNA. The HTBI primer set drove a first-round RT-PCR of the TCR CDR3. TCRdb recomputed calls from the multiplex PCR reads with MiXCR, one row per CDR3 protein. The sample carries some 460,000 distinct CDR3 sequences, 15% to 18% recorded once. Trimming removed 3 bases from V and 2 bases from J, with 14 bases in between. The CDR3 is made up of 14 amino acids. Looked up from germline, CDR1 is GTSNPN and CDR2 is SVGIG (reference sequence).

V and J are TRBV30 and TRBJ2-7; D is undetermined. This clonotype was sampled from a young woman with Graves' hyperthyroidism. Material for sequencing was blood. CDR3 region: CAWSRLDGPYEQYF. The CDR3 DNA follows: TGTGCCTGGAGCAGACTGGACGGACCCTACGAGCAGTACTTC.